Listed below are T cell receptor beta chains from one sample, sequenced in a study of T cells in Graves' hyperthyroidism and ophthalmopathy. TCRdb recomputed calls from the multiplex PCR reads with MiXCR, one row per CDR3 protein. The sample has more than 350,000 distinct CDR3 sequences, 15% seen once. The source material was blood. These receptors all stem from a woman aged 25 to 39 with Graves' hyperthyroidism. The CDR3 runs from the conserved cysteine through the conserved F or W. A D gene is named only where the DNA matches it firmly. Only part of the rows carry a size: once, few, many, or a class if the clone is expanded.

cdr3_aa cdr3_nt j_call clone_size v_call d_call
CASSLSQGRFETQYF TGTGCCAGCAGTTTATCTCAGGGACGTTTTGAGACCCAGTACTTC TRBJ2-5 many TRBV27 -
CASSLIWTGGSYNEQFF TGTGCCAGCAGCTTAATTTGGACAGGGGGCTCCTACAATGAGCAGTTCTTC TRBJ2-1 - TRBV11-1 TRBD1
CASRRSSGRVSYNEQFF TGTGCCAGCAGAAGAAGTAGCGGGAGAGTTTCCTACAATGAGCAGTTCTTC TRBJ2-1 many TRBV12-3/TRBV12-4 TRBD2
CASSPRQAGELFF TGTGCCAGCTCACCAAGGCAGGCCGGGGAGCTGTTTTTT TRBJ2-2 many TRBV18 -
CSVAGRVAPRIEQYF TGCAGCGTTGCAGGTCGAGTCGCCCCCCGGATCGAGCAGTACTTC TRBJ2-7 - TRBV29-1 -
CASSLILAGGPYEQYF TGTGCCAGCAGTTTAATTCTAGCGGGAGGGCCATACGAGCAGTACTTC TRBJ2-7 many TRBV12-3/TRBV12-4 TRBD2
CASRLGLAENLYEQYF TGCGCCAGCAGGCTAGGACTAGCGGAGAATCTCTACGAGCAGTACTTC TRBJ2-7 - TRBV5-1 TRBD2
CACSAITGKHEKLFF TGTGCCTGTAGCGCAATAACAGGGAAGCATGAAAAACTGTTTTTT TRBJ1-4 many TRBV30 -
CASSDTRRPFNEKLFF TGTGCCAGCAGTGATACCCGGCGGCCATTCAATGAAAAACTGTTTTTT TRBJ1-4 - TRBV25-1 -
CATSDSGSSYEQYF TGTGCCACCAGTGACAGCGGGAGCTCCTACGAGCAGTACTTC TRBJ2-7 many TRBV24-1 TRBD2
CASSLLIAYNEQFF TGTGCCAGCAGTTTGCTTATAGCCTACAATGAGCAGTTCTTC TRBJ2-1 many TRBV12-3/TRBV12-4 -
CASSGQGDIQYF TGTGCCAGCAGCGGACAGGGGGACATTCAGTACTTC TRBJ2-4 few TRBV7-9 TRBD1
CAIGARDREEPGANVLTF TGTGCCATCGGAGCACGGGACAGGGAGGAACCTGGGGCCAACGTCCTGACTTTC TRBJ2-6 - TRBV10-3 TRBD1
CSAQAGGRNTGELFF TGCAGTGCCCAGGCTGGGGGTAGGAACACCGGGGAGCTGTTTTTT TRBJ2-2 few TRBV20-1 -
CASSLAAGVMTDTQYF TGTGCCAGCAGCTTGGCGGCGGGAGTAATGACAGATACGCAGTATTTT TRBJ2-3 - TRBV5-5 TRBD2
CASSKPGPRNTEAFF TGTGCCAGTAGTAAACCGGGACCCAGGAACACTGAAGCTTTCTTT TRBJ1-1 many TRBV19 -
CSSRTPRDSKQFF TGCAGCTCTAGAACTCCTCGTGACTCGAAACAGTTCTTC TRBJ2-1 - TRBV29-1 -
CASSEASGGRQPQHF TGTGCCAGCAGTGAAGCCTCAGGGGGCAGGCAGCCCCAGCATTTT TRBJ1-5 few TRBV6-1 TRBD1
CASSELTTGNQPQHF TGTGCCAGCAGTGAATTAACAACGGGCAATCAGCCCCAGCATTTT TRBJ1-5 - TRBV6-1 -
CSARNLAGSSYNEQFF TGCAGTGCTAGAAACCTAGCGGGGAGCTCCTACAATGAGCAGTTCTTC TRBJ2-1 many TRBV20-1 TRBD2
CASSSKEGREKLFF TGTGCCAGCAGTTCGAAAGAGGGTCGGGAAAAACTGTTTTTT TRBJ1-4 - TRBV6-9 -
CASSTGQTNNSPLHF TGTGCCAGTAGTACAGGACAGACTAATAATTCACCCCTCCACTTT TRBJ1-6 few TRBV19 -
CASSDRLAPGGELFF TGTGCCAGCAGCGACCGACTAGCCCCTGGCGGGGAGCTGTTTTTT TRBJ2-2 many TRBV13 TRBD2
CACSHGLPNTEAFF TGTGCCTGCAGTCACGGCCTACCGAACACTGAAGCTTTCTTT TRBJ1-1 - TRBV3-1 -
CSARVPTSYEQYF TGCAGTGCTAGAGTCCCTACCTCCTACGAGCAGTACTTC TRBJ2-7 - TRBV20-1 -
CSARGDRDYEQYF TGCAGTGCTAGAGGGGACAGGGACTACGAGCAGTACTTC TRBJ2-7 few TRBV20-1 TRBD1
CATSRDSGGSQPQHF TGTGCCACCAGCAGAGATTCGGGGGGGAGCCAGCCCCAGCATTTT TRBJ1-5 few TRBV15 -
CASSFGSGANVLTF TGTGCCAGCAGTTTCGGCTCTGGGGCCAACGTCCTGACTTTC TRBJ2-6 many TRBV28 -
CAISDPLGRGQYF TGTGCCATCAGTGACCCGCTAGGCCGGGGGCAGTACTTC TRBJ2-7 - TRBV10-3 -
CSAWTSGARSSYEQYF TGCAGTGCGTGGACTAGCGGGGCCCGAAGCTCCTACGAGCAGTACTTC TRBJ2-7 few TRBV20-1 TRBD2
CASGRTSATNEKLFF TGTGCCAGTGGCCGGACGAGTGCAACTAATGAAAAACTGTTTTTT TRBJ1-4 many TRBV18 -
CASSVGLAGGPDEQYF TGTGCCAGCAGTGTCGGACTAGCGGGAGGGCCCGACGAGCAGTACTTC TRBJ2-7 - TRBV2 TRBD2
CASQTSLSRNEQFF TGCGCCAGCCAGACTAGCCTCAGTAGGAATGAGCAGTTCTTC TRBJ2-1 few TRBV5-1 TRBD2
CSAIRVRDNSPLHF TGCAGTGCGATCAGGGTCCGAGATAATTCACCCCTCCACTTT TRBJ1-6 - TRBV20-1 -
CATSRARDRVYEQYF TGTGCCACCAGCAGAGCTAGGGACAGGGTCTACGAGCAGTACTTC TRBJ2-7 - TRBV15 TRBD1
CASSPHRSLGTEAFF TGTGCCAGCAGTCCTCACAGGTCCCTAGGCACTGAAGCTTTCTTT TRBJ1-1 many TRBV27 -
CASSVGQGAQGGYTF TGTGCCAGCAGCGTAGGGCAGGGGGCGCAGGGTGGCTACACCTTC TRBJ1-2 few TRBV9 TRBD1
CASRPRGGIYNEQFF TGTGCCAGTAGACCACGGGGGGGGATTTACAATGAGCAGTTCTTC TRBJ2-1 many TRBV19 TRBD2
CASSVSPGSWYAAFF TGCGCCAGCAGCGTATCACCAGGATCGTGGTATGCAGCTTTCTTT TRBJ1-1 few TRBV5-1 -
CASSDWSKNIQYF TGTGCCAGCAGTGACTGGTCCAAAAACATTCAGTACTTC TRBJ2-4 - TRBV25-1 -
CASTADTWREYNEQFF TGTGCCAGTACCGCCGACACTTGGAGGGAGTACAATGAGCAGTTCTTC TRBJ2-1 many TRBV19 -
CASRETGAGGGEQYF TGCGCCAGCAGGGAGACAGGAGCGGGAGGGGGCGAGCAGTACTTC TRBJ2-7 - TRBV10-2 TRBD2
CASSVGEYNSPLHF TGTGCCAGCAGCGTAGGAGAATATAATTCACCCCTCCACTTT TRBJ1-6 few TRBV9 -
CASSPQGRNQPQHF TGTGCCAGCAGTCCACAGGGACGCAATCAGCCCCAGCATTTT TRBJ1-5 few TRBV2 -
CASSASDRTDTQYF TGTGCCAGTTCTGCTAGCGATCGCACAGATACGCAGTATTTT TRBJ2-3 - TRBV19 -